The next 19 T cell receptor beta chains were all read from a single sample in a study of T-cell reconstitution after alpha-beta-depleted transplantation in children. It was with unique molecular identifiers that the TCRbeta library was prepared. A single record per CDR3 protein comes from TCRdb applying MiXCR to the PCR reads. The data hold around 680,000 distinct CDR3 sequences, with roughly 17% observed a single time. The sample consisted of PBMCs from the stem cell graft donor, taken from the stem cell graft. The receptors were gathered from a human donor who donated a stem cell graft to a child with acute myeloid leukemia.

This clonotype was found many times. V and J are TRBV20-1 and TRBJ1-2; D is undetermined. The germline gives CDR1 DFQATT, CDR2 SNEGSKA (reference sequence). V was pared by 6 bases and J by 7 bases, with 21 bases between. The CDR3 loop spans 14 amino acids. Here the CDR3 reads CSAASPPGRSGYTF. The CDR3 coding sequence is TGCAGTGCCGCCTCCCCTCCGGGGAGGTCTGGCTACACCTTC.

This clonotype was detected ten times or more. In nucleotides, the CDR3 is TGCAGTGCTAGTTCTAGCGGGGGCTTTACAGATACGCAGTATTTT. It specifies CSASSSGGFTDTQYF. The rearrangement links TRBV20-1 to TRBJ2-3; TRBD2 matches 10 bases. V shed 3 bases, J shed 3 bases, and the junction held 6 bases outside the gene matches. This CDR3 comprises 15 residues. Germline CDR1 DFQATT, CDR2 SNEGSKA (reference sequence).

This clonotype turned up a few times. The CDR3 here is CASSSPGRYEQYF. Written as DNA, the CDR3 is TGTGCCAGCAGTTCCCCGGGACGCTACGAGCAGTACTTC. V is TRBV27 and J is TRBJ2-7, with D perhaps assigned TRBD1 or TRBD2 (5 bases each). V shed 4 bases and J shed 3 bases, with 10 bases lying between them. CDR1 MNHEY and CDR2 SMNVEV come from the germline V gene (reference sequence). The CDR3 extends over 13 amino acids.

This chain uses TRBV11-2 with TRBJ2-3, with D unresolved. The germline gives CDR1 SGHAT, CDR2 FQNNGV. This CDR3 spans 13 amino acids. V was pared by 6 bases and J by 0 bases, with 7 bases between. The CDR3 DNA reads TGTGCCAGCAGGCCTTCTAGCACAGATACGCAGTATTTT. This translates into CASRPSSTDTQYF. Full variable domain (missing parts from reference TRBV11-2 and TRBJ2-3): EAGVAQSPRYKIIEKRQSVAFWCNPISGHATLYWYQQILGQGPKLLIQFQNNGVVDDSQLPKDRFSAERLKGVDSTLKIQPAKLEDSAVYLCASRPSSTDTQYFGPGTRLTVL.

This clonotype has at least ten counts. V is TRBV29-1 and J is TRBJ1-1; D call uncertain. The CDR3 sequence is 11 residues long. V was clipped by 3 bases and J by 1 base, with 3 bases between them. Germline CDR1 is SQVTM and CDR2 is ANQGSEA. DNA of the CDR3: TGCAGCGTTGACAGGAACACTGAAGCTTTCTTT. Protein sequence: CSVDRNTEAFF.

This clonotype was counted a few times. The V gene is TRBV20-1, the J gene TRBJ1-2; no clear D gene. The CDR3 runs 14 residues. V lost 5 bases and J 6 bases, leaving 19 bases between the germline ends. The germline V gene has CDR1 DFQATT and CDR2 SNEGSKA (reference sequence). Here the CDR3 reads CSADTEPGYNGYTF. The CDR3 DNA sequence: TGCAGTGCTGATACCGAACCGGGGTACAATGGCTACACCTTC.

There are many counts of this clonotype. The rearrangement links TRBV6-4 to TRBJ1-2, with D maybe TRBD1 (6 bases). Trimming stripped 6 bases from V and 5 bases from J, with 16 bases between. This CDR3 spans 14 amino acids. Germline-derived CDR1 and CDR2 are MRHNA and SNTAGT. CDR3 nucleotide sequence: TGTGCCAGCAGAGCAGGGACAACGAAGTATGGCTACACCTTC. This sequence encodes CASRAGTTKYGYTF.

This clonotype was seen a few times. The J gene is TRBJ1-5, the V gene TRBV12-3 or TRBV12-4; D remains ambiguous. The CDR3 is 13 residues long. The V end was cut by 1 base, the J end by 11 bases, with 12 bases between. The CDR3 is CASSLDLGWAQHF. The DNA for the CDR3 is TGTGCCAGCAGTTTAGACTTGGGTTGGGCCCAGCATTTT.

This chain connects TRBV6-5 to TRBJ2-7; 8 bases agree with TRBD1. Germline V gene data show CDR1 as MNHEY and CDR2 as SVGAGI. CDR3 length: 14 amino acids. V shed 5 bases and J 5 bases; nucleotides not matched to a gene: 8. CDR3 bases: TGTGCCAGCAGTATCCACAGGGGGGTAAACGAGCAGTACTTC. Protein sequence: CASSIHRGVNEQYF.

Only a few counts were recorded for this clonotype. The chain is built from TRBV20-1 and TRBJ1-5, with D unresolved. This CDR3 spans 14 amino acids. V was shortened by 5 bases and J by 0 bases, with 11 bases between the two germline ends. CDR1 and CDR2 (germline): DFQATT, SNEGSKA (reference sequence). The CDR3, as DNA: TGCAGTGCTTCTGCGGGCCATAGCAATCAGCCCCAGCATTTT. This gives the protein CSASAGHSNQPQHF.

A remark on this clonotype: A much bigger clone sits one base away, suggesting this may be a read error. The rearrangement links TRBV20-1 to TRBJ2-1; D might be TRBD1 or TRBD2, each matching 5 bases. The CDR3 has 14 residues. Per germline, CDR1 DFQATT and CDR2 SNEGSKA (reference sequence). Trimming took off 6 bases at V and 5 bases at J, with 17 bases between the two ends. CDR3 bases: TGCAGTGCGCCCCATATGGGGGACGACAATGAGCAGTTCTTC. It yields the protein CSAPHMGDDNEQFF.

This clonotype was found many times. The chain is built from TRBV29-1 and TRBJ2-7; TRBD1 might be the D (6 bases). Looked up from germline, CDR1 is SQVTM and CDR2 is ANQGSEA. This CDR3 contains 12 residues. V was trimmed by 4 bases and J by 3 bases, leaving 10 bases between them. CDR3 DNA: TGCAGCGTTGTTACAGGGAGCTACGAGCAGTACGTC. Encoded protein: CSVVTGSYEQYV.

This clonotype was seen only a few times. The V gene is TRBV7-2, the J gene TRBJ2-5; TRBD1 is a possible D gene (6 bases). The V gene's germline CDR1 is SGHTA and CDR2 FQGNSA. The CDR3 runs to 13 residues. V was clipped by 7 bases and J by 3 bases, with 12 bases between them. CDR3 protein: CASNKQGKETQYF. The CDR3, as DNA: TGTGCCAGCAACAAACAGGGAAAAGAGACCCAGTACTTC.

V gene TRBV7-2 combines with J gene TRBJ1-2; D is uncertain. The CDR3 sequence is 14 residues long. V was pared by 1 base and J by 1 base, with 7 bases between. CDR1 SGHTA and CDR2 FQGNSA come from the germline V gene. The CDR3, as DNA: TGTGCCAGCAGCTTAGAAACGCTTAACTATGGCTACACCTTC. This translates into CASSLETLNYGYTF.

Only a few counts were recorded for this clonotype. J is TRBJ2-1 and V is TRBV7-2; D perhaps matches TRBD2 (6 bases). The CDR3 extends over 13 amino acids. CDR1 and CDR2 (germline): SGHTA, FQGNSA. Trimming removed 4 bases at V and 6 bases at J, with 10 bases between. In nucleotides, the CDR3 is TGTGCCAGCAGCTCGGGACTCAGCAATGAGCAGTTCTTC. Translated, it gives CASSSGLSNEQFF.

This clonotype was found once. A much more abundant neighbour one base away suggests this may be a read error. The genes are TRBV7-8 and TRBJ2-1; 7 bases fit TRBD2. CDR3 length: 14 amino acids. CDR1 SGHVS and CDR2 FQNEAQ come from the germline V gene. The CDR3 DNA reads TGTGCCAGGAGCTTAGCGGGCAGTGACAATGAGCAGTTCTTC. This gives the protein CARSLAGSDNEQFF.

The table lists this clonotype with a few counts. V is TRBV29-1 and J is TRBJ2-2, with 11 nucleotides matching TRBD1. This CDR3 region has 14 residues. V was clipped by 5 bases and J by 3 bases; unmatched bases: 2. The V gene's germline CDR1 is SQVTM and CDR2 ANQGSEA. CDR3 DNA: TGCAGCGTTCGGACAGGGGGCGACACCGGGGAGCTGTTTTTT. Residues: CSVRTGGDTGELFF.

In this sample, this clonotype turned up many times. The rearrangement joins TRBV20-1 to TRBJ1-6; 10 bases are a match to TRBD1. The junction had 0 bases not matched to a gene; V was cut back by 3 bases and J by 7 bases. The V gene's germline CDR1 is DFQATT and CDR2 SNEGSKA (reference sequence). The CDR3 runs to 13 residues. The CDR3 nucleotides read TGCAGTGCTAGGGACAGGGGGAATTCACCCCTCCACTTT. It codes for CSARDRGNSPLHF.

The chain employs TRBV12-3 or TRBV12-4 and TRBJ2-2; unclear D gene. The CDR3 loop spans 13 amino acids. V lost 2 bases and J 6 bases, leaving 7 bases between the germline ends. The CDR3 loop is CASSLFSPGELFF. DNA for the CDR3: TGTGCCAGCAGTTTATTTTCCCCCGGGGAGCTGTTTTTT.